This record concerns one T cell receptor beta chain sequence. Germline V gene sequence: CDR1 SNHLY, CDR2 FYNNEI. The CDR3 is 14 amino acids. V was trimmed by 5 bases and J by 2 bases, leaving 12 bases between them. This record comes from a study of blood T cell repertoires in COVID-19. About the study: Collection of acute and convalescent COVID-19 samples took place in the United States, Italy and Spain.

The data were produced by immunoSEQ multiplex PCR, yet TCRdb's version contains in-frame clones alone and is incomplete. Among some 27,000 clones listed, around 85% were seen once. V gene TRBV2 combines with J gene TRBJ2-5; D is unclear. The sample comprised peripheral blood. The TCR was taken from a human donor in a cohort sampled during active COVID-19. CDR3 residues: CASSLTPIQETQYF. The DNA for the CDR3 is TGTGCCAGCAGTCTTACTCCGATTCAAGAGACCCAGTACTTC.